Listed here are 30 T cell receptor beta chains from one sample, sequenced in a study of OX40 agonist ivuxolimab in advanced cancers. Repertoires were generated with immunoSEQ multiplex PCR, while TCRdb's copy carries only in-frame clones and drops some. The sample lists approximately 47,000 clones, approximately 90% seen once, with more than 45% in the top ten. Source: CD4+ or CD8+ T cells sorted from blood, taken in a trial of the OX40 agonist ivuxolimab. The receptors were gathered from an adult with an advanced solid tumor such as melanoma, head and neck, liver or kidney cancer.

The J gene is TRBJ2-1, the V gene TRBV28, with D unclear. The germline V and J ends were trimmed by 1 base and 0 bases, with 10 bases remaining between them. Germline CDR1 is MDHEN and CDR2 is SYDVKM. This CDR3 spans 16 amino acids. The CDR3 DNA follows: TGTGCCAGCAGTTTATATAAGGTTAGCTCCTACAATGAGCAGTTCTTC. It translates to CASSLYKVSSYNEQFF.

V and J are TRBV7-8 and TRBJ2-5, with a possible D match to TRBD1 (5 bases). CDR3 length equals 15 residues. CDR1 is SGHVS and CDR2 is FQNEAQ in the germline V gene. V lost 5 bases and J 1 base, leaving 14 bases between the germline ends. This CDR3 is CASSHNQGSQETQYF. The CDR3 bases are TGTGCCAGCAGCCACAATCAGGGTTCCCAAGAGACCCAGTACTTC.

The chain joins TRBV7-9 to TRBJ2-1, with D possibly TRBD2 on 5 matching bases. The V gene's germline CDR1 is SEHNR and CDR2 FQNEAQ (reference sequence). This CDR3 has 14 residues. Trimming took off 2 bases at V and 3 bases at J, with 8 bases between the two ends. CDR3 residues: CASSLNGDYNEQFF. Here the CDR3 DNA reads TGTGCCAGCAGCTTAAACGGGGACTACAATGAGCAGTTCTTC.

V gene TRBV28 combines with J gene TRBJ2-5; 9 bases are shared with TRBD2. V was pared by 3 bases and J by 1 base, with 0 bases of the junction left unmatched. The CDR3 runs 14 residues. Germline CDR1 MDHEN, CDR2 SYDVKM. CDR3 nucleotide sequence: TGTGCCAGCAGTTTTAGCGGGGGCCAAGAGACCCAGTACTTC. As protein: CASSFSGGQETQYF. The entire variable domain, with the rest obtained from reference TRBV28 and TRBJ2-5, is as follows: DVKVTQSSRYLVKRTGEKVFLECVQDMDHENMFWYRQDPGLGLRLIYFSYDVKMKEKGDIPEGYSVSREKKERFSLILESASTNQTSMYLCASSFSGGQETQYFGPGTRLLVL.

The rearrangement links TRBV4-1 to TRBJ2-1; D uncertain. This CDR3 comprises 11 residues. CDR1 and CDR2 (germline): MGHRA, YSYEKL. V lost 3 bases and J lost 13, with 10 bases in between. CDR3 DNA sequence: TGCGCCAGCAGCCACGGCGCGTCCCAGTTCTTC. Translation: CASSHGASQFF.

This chain joins TRBV27 and TRBJ2-7, with TRBD2 as a possible D gene (6 bases). V was clipped by 5 bases and J by 5 bases, with 13 bases between them. CDR3 size: 13 residues. Germline V gene lookup returns CDR1 MNHEY and CDR2 SMNVEV (reference sequence). The CDR3 nucleotides read TGTGCCAGCAGTCCCATTTCGGGGGACGAGCAGTACTTC. As protein: CASSPISGDEQYF.

The chain joins TRBV11-2 to TRBJ1-5, with D uncertain. V shed 0 bases and J shed 6 bases, with 9 bases lying between them. The germline V gene encodes CDR1 SGHAT and CDR2 FQNNGV. The CDR3 runs 14 residues. DNA for the CDR3: TGTGCCAGCAGCTTAGATCTGGGCCTTCAGCCCCAGCATTTT. Translated: CASSLDLGLQPQHF. Based on the CDR3 plus reference TRBV11-2 and TRBJ1-5, the full variable domain is EAGVAQSPRYKIIEKRQSVAFWCNPISGHATLYWYQQILGQGPKLLIQFQNNGVVDDSQLPKDRFSAERLKGVDSTLKIQPAKLEDSAVYLCASSLDLGLQPQHFGDGTRLSIL.

The chain uses TRBV2 and TRBJ2-5; D perhaps matches TRBD1 (6 bases). The CDR3 loop spans 22 amino acids. Germline loops: CDR1 SNHLY, CDR2 FYNNEI. V lost 6 bases and J 2 bases, leaving 37 bases between the germline ends. DNA for the CDR3: TGTGCCAGCAGCTACCGGGACATTCTTGATCTGCTTGTCAAGGGGGATCAAGAGACCCAGTACTTC. Translation gives CASSYRDILDLLVKGDQETQYF.

The chain uses TRBV27 and TRBJ2-5, with D unclear. Germline values: CDR1 MNHEY, CDR2 SMNVEV (reference sequence). The CDR3 is made up of 15 amino acids. The germline V and J ends were trimmed by 6 bases and 1 base, with 15 bases remaining between them. The CDR3 region has the DNA TGTGCCAGCAGGTCCTACTCGCGAGGCCAAGAGACCCAGTACTTC. Protein sequence: CASRSYSRGQETQYF.

This rearrangement joins TRBV4-3 to TRBJ1-1; D gene uncertain. Between the trimmed V and J ends, which lost 1 base and 3 bases, there was a span of 9 bases. This CDR3 is built from 14 residues. Germline lookup yields CDR1 LGHNA and CDR2 YSLEER. CDR3 residues: CASSQGQYDTEAFF. CDR3 nucleotide sequence: TGCGCCAGCAGCCAAGGTCAGTACGACACTGAAGCTTTCTTT.

This chain connects TRBV9 to TRBJ1-6; 9 positions agree with TRBD1. CDR3 length equals 15 residues. Germline CDR1 is SGDLS and CDR2 is YYNGEE. Losses at the gene ends were 4 bases for V and 8 bases for J; bases not matched to a gene: 7. This CDR3 reads CASSPDRDRDSPLHF. The CDR3 DNA reads as TGTGCCAGCAGCCCAGACCGGGACAGGGATTCACCCCTCCACTTT.

This clone has only a few counts. CDR3 sequence reads: CASSRYSFEQYF. Here the CDR3 DNA reads TGTGCCAGCAGCCGATACAGTTTCGAGCAGTACTTC. The chain employs TRBV13 and TRBJ2-7; D unclear. Looked up from germline, CDR1 is PRHDT and CDR2 is FYEKMQ (reference sequence). Trimming removed 5 bases at V and 6 bases at J, with 11 bases between. This CDR3 is built from 12 residues.

The sample holds one count of this clone. The chain recombines TRBV7-7 with TRBJ2-3; TRBD1 matches at 11 bases. Germline CDR1 reads SSHAT; CDR2 reads FNYEAQ (reference sequence). This CDR3 is built from 15 residues. V was pared by 5 bases and J by 3 bases, with 4 bases of the junction left unmatched. The CDR3 is CASSVGQGVTDTQYF. CDR3 DNA: TGTGCCAGCAGCGTGGGACAGGGGGTAACAGATACGCAGTATTTT.

The V call is TRBV10-2, the J call TRBJ2-1, with 7 bases matching TRBD1. The germline V gene encodes CDR1 WSHSY and CDR2 SAAADI. V shed 3 bases and J 0 bases; nucleotides not matched to a gene: 5. This CDR3 is 16 amino acids long. The CDR3 nucleotides are TGCGCCAGCAGTGACCCGGACAGGAGCTCCTACAATGAGCAGTTCTTC. This gives the protein CASSDPDRSSYNEQFF.

In this sample, this clone turned up once. The chain combines TRBV1 with TRBJ2-1; TRBD2 is the table's D call and was not checked against the DNA. TRBV1 is described as a pseudogene. The CDR3 consists of 16 residues. This CDR3 is CTSSYSGPGVYNEQFF. CDR3 bases: TGCACCAGCAGCTATAGTGGCCCCGGGGTATACAATGAGCAGTTCTTC.

The sample holds one count of this clone. The chain links TRBV30 to TRBJ2-7; 9 nucleotides align to TRBD1. The V and J ends lost 5 bases and 3 bases, in that order; junction bases with no gene match: 5. The germline CDR1 and CDR2 sequences are GTSNPN and SVGIG (reference sequence). CDR3 length: 13 residues. The DNA of the CDR3 is TGTGCCTGGGCGACAGGGGGAGGCTACGAGCAGTACTTC. The encoded protein is CAWATGGGYEQYF.

The gene calls are TRBV6-6 and TRBJ2-5, with TRBD2 identical over 9 bases. The CDR3 sequence is 13 residues long. V trimming: 2 bases; J trimming: 5 bases; junction bases outside the gene matches: 0. CDR1 and CDR2 (germline): MNHNY, SVGAGI (reference sequence). CDR3 loop: CASSYAGGETQYF. The CDR3, as DNA: TGTGCCAGCAGTTACGCGGGGGGGGAGACCCAGTACTTC.

The chain employs TRBV28 and TRBJ2-7; D gene unclear. This CDR3 has 13 residues. The V end was cut by 2 bases, the J end by 0 bases, with 5 bases between. CDR1 and CDR2 (germline): MDHEN, SYDVKM. The CDR3 here is CASSLLSSYEQYF. The CDR3 bases are TGTGCCAGCAGTTTACTGTCCTCCTACGAGCAGTACTTC.

The J gene is TRBJ2-1, the V gene TRBV11-3; 11 nucleotides line up with TRBD2. J was trimmed by 4 bases and V by 4 bases; bases with no gene match: 12. Per germline, CDR1 SGHNT and CDR2 YENEEA. The CDR3 is 18 residues long. CDR3 in amino acids: CASSSHTTSGAPYNEQFF. The CDR3 DNA follows: TGTGCCAGCAGCTCCCACACGACTAGCGGGGCCCCTTACAATGAGCAGTTCTTC.

J is TRBJ2-5 and V is TRBV9; TRBD1 matches 7 bases. Germline CDR1 SGDLS, CDR2 YYNGEE. V shed 0 bases, J shed 4 bases, and the junction held 3 bases outside the gene matches. This CDR3 region has 14 residues. CDR3 loop: CASSVGGGAETQYF. CDR3 coding DNA: TGTGCCAGCAGCGTAGGAGGGGGCGCAGAGACCCAGTACTTC.

The chain uses TRBV10-1 and TRBJ2-3; tentatively, D is TRBD1 or TRBD2 (5 bases each). Trimming left V 8 bases short and J 2 bases short, with 8 bases between. The CDR3 covers 12 residues. Germline V gene lookup returns CDR1 WNHNN and CDR2 SYGVQD (reference sequence). The chain's CDR3 is CASGGSTDTQYF. The CDR3 coding sequence is TGCGCCAGCGGGGGTTCCACAGATACGCAGTATTTT.

This chain connects TRBV19 to TRBJ1-2; TRBD1 is a possible D gene (6 bases). The CDR3 spans 13 residues. Between the trimmed V and J ends, which lost 7 bases and 8 bases, there was a span of 17 bases. Germline V gene data show CDR1 as LNHDA and CDR2 as SQIVND (reference sequence). CDR3 sequence: CASTPRGVEGYTF. CDR3 nucleotide sequence: TGTGCCAGTACCCCTAGGGGGGTAGAAGGCTACACCTTC. Using reference TRBV19 and TRBJ1-2 for the parts outside the CDR3, the full variable domain is DGGITQSPKYLFRKEGQNVTLSCEQNLNHDAMYWYRQDPGQGLRLIYYSQIVNDFQKGDIAEGYSVSREKKESFPLTVTSAQKNPTAFYLCASTPRGVEGYTFGSGTRLTVV.

The chain combines TRBV19 with TRBJ1-5, with 8 nucleotides matching TRBD1. V trimming: 7 bases; J trimming: 7 bases; junction bases outside the gene matches: 12. Looked up from germline, CDR1 is LNHDA and CDR2 is SQIVND (reference sequence). The length of the CDR3 is 15 residues. In DNA, the CDR3 is TGTGCCAGTACTGGGGTGACAGGGGTCTTGCAGCCCCAGCATTTT. Its protein is CASTGVTGVLQPQHF.

The V call is TRBV7-2, the J call TRBJ1-2, with 7 bases aligning to TRBD1. Germline V gene lookup returns CDR1 SGHTA and CDR2 FQGNSA. The CDR3 loop spans 14 amino acids. V dropped 1 base and J dropped 5; count of bases not matched to a gene: 4. CDR3 region: CASSLEGAGYGYTF. CDR3 sequence (DNA): TGTGCCAGCAGCTTAGAGGGGGCAGGATATGGCTACACCTTC.

The table lists this clone with a few counts. This chain connects TRBV7-9 to TRBJ1-1; no firm D call. V lost 0 bases and J 10 bases, leaving 0 bases between the germline ends. The CDR3 covers 9 residues. Germline values: CDR1 SEHNR, CDR2 FQNEAQ (reference sequence). The CDR3 region is CASSLAAFF. The DNA of the CDR3 is TGTGCCAGCAGCTTAGCAGCTTTCTTT.

The chain combines TRBV23-1 with TRBJ2-3; a possible D gene is TRBD1 (6 bases). TRBV23-1 is noted as an ORF with a role that remains uncertain. The CDR3 loop spans 16 amino acids. The germline V and J ends were trimmed by 7 bases and 2 bases, with 19 bases remaining between them. CDR3 sequence reads: CASTRLLAGDTDTQYF. CDR3 DNA: TGCGCCAGCACCCGACTGCTGGCAGGGGACACAGATACGCAGTATTTT.

This clone was picked up one time. The V call is TRBV23-1, the J call TRBJ2-1; D is unclear. TRBV23-1 is designated an ORF whose function remains uncertain. The CDR3 consists of 15 residues. Deletions cut 4 bases from V and 6 bases from J, with 16 bases between. The chain's CDR3 is CASSPRVVGPNEQFF. The DNA for the CDR3 is TGCGCCAGCAGTCCCCGGGTAGTTGGGCCCAATGAGCAGTTCTTC.

The J gene is TRBJ1-6, the V gene TRBV5-6, with TRBD1 matching 8 bases. The CDR3 runs 14 residues. Unmatched junction bases numbered 4, after V lost 5 bases and J lost 6 bases. CDR1 is SGHDT, CDR2 YYEEEE, per germline. CDR3 in DNA: TGTGCCAGCAGATACGGACAGGGTAATTCACCCCTCCACTTT. Its translation: CASRYGQGNSPLHF.

This chain uses TRBV30 with TRBJ2-1; D possibly corresponds to TRBD2 (5 bases). The CDR3 spans 13 residues. Trimming stripped 4 bases from V and 0 bases from J, with 7 bases between. In germline, CDR1 is GTSNPN, CDR2 SVGIG (reference sequence). The CDR3 region is CAWTRVSYNEQFF. CDR3 DNA sequence: TGTGCCTGGACGAGGGTCTCCTACAATGAGCAGTTCTTC.

The gene calls are TRBV7-9 and TRBJ2-2, with 11 nucleotides matching TRBD2. The V gene end was trimmed by 1 base and the J gene end by 6 bases; junction bases not matched to a gene: 7. The CDR3 contains 17 residues. Germline-derived CDR1 and CDR2 are SEHNR and FQNEAQ (reference sequence). The CDR3 coding sequence is TGTGCCAGCAGCTTAGGACTAGCGGGGAGCCGGGCCGGGGAGCTGTTTTTT. Its protein is CASSLGLAGSRAGELFF.